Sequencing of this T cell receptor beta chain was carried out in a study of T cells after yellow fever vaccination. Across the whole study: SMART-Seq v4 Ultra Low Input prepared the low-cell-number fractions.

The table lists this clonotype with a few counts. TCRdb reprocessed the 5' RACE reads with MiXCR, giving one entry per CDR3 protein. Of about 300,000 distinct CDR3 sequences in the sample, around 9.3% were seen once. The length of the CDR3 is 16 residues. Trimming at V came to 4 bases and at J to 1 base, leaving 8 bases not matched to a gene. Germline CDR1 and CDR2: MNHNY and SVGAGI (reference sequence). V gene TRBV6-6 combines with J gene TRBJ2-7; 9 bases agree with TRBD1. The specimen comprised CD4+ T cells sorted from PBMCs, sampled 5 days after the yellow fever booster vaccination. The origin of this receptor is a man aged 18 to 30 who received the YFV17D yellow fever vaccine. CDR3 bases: TGTGCCAGCAGTTTTCGTGCGACAGGGGGGTCCTACGAGCAGTACGTC. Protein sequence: CASSFRATGGSYEQYV.